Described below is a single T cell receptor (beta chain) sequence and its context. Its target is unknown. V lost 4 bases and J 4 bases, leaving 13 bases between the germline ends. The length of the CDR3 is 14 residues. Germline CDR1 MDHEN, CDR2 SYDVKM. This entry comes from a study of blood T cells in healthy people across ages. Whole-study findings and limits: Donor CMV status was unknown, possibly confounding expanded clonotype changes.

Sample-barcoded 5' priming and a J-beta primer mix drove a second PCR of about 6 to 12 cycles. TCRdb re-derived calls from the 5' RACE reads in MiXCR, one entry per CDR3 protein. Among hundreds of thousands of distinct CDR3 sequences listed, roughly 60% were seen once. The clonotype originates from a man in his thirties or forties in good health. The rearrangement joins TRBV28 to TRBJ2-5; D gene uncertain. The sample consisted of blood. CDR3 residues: CASSSGRYRETQYF. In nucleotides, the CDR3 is TGTGCCAGCAGTTCCGGGCGTTACAGAGAGACCCAGTACTTC.